The T cell receptor beta chain described here comes from a study of identical twins. This clonotype has a handful of counts. The CDR3 runs 16 residues. Per germline, CDR1 MDHEN and CDR2 SYDVKM. V lost 6 bases, J lost 9 bases, and 27 bases lay in between. A single record per CDR3 protein comes from TCRdb applying MiXCR to the 5' RACE reads. The data show more than 600,000 distinct CDR3 sequences, with 15% to 20% seen just once and under 15% held by the top ten. The sample was also linked to a second study, of T cells expressing NK-cell markers.

The V and J genes are TRBV28 and TRBJ2-7; D uncertain. Sequencing was performed on PBMCs. The TCR originated in a woman between 18 and 30 years old in good health. CDR3 DNA: TGTGCCAGCAGCCCACTTTTGACGGAGCCTACGAGGTGGCAGTACTTC. Amino acid sequence: CASSPLLTEPTRWQYF.